The entry that follows covers one TCR beta chain sequence. Only in-frame clones appear in the TCRdb table, and some are missing; sequencing was by immunoSEQ multiplex PCR. The sample yields 150,000 to 200,000 clones, about 86% seen once. Germline V gene lookup returns CDR1 SQVTM and CDR2 ANQGSEA. The CDR3 is 14 residues long. V was pared by 0 bases and J by 6 bases, with 14 bases between. This sample is part of a study of T cell responses to AZD1222 COVID-19 vaccine. The sequence came from an adult who received the AZD1222 COVID-19 vaccine. The source material was peripheral blood, sampled 28 days after the second AZD1222 dose. The chain links TRBV29-1 to TRBJ1-1; D unclear. The CDR3 nucleotides are TGCAGCGTTGAAGACGGCGGGCCGACCGCTGAAGCTTTCTTT. This sequence encodes CSVEDGGPTAEAFF.